This is a list of T cell receptor beta chains from one sample in a study of radiotherapy plus CTLA-4 blockade in lung cancer. Assay used: immunoSEQ multiplex PCR; TCRdb lists only in-frame clones, some missing. The data hold tens of thousands of clones, with almost 85% observed a single time. This sample comprised peripheral blood, obtained from a patient treated with radiotherapy plus ipilimumab. The receptors derive from a human donor with non-small cell lung cancer whose response to radiotherapy plus ipilimumab could not be evaluated. Each CDR3 is given with its conserved first and last residue. Fields, in order: CDR3 length, clone size, V gene, J gene, D gene, CDR3 protein, CDR3 DNA. D genes are given only for firm matches. Not every row has a clone size; where given, it reads once, few, many or a size class.

>14|.|TRBV19|TRBJ1-1|TRBD1
CASSRGQGNTEAFF
TGTGCCAGTAGTCGAGGACAGGGGAACACTGAAGCTTTCTTT
>16|.|TRBV6-5|TRBJ2-1|TRBD2
CASSYSPGLGSNEQFF
TGTGCCAGCAGTTACTCACCGGGACTAGGAAGCAATGAGCAGTTCTTC
>15|.|TRBV7-8|TRBJ2-7|.
CASSPDSFSSYEQYF
TGTGCCAGCAGCCCCGACAGTTTCAGCTCCTACGAGCAGTACTTC
>13|.|TRBV9|TRBJ2-7|.
CASSFSSSYEQYF
TGTGCCAGCAGCTTTTCGAGCTCCTACGAGCAGTACTTC
>13|.|TRBV7-6|TRBJ2-7|.
CASSLVADGEQYF
TGTGCCAGCAGCTTAGTTGCAGATGGCGAGCAGTACTTC
>14|.|TRBV4-1|TRBJ2-2|TRBD2
CASSPAGGRGELFF
TGCGCCAGCAGCCCCGCGGGGGGGAGAGGGGAGCTGTTTTTT
>13|.|TRBV29-1|TRBJ2-7|TRBD2
CSVLVAGGLEQYF
TGCAGCGTCCTTGTGGCGGGAGGGTTAGAGCAGTACTTC
>14|.|TRBV30|TRBJ1-1|TRBD1
CAAVRTGENTEAFF
TGTGCCGCCGTGAGGACAGGGGAGAACACTGAAGCTTTCTTT
>13|.|TRBV5-5|TRBJ1-5|.
CASSLLSNQPQHF
TGTGCCAGCAGCTTGCTTAGCAATCAGCCCCAGCATTTT
>15|.|TRBV4-3|TRBJ2-7|TRBD1
CASSHRTGVSYEQYF
TGCGCCAGCAGCCATCGGACAGGGGTATCCTACGAGCAGTACTTC
>14|.|TRBV19|TRBJ2-3|TRBD1
CASSMQGAPDTQYF
TGTGCCAGTAGTATGCAGGGGGCCCCAGATACGCAGTATTTT
>13|.|TRBV11-3|TRBJ2-1|TRBD1
CASSFAGQGGQFF
TGTGCCAGCAGCTTCGCAGGACAGGGGGGGCAGTTCTTC
>14|.|TRBV7-6|TRBJ2-7|TRBD2
CASSQGLAGYEQYF
TGTGCCAGCAGCCAGGGACTAGCGGGCTACGAGCAGTACTTC
>13|few|TRBV5-1|TRBJ1-1|TRBD1
CASSLTQGREAFF
TGCGCCAGCAGCTTGACACAGGGGCGTGAAGCTTTCTTT
>13|.|TRBV15|TRBJ1-2|.
CATSRTPNYGYTF
TGTGCCACCAGCAGAACACCCAACTATGGCTACACCTTC
>14|.|TRBV6-5|TRBJ2-7|TRBD2
CASRTLAVSYEQYF
TGTGCCAGCAGAACTCTAGCGGTCTCCTACGAGCAGTACTTC
>16|once|TRBV5-1|TRBJ2-7|TRBD2
CASSAGLAGGPHEQYF
TGCGCCAGCAGCGCGGGACTAGCGGGAGGGCCACACGAGCAGTACTTC